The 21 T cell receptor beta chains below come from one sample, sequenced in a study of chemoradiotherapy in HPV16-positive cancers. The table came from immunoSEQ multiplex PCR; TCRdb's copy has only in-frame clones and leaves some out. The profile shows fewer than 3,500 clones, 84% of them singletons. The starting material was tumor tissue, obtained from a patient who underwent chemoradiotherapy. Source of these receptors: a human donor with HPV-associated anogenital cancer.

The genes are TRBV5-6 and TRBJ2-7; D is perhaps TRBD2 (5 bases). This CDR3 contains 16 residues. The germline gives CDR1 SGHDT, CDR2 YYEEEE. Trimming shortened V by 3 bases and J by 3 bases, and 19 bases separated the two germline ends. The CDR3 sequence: CASSSPSAGLVYEQYF. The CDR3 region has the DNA TGTGCCAGCAGCTCTCCCAGCGCAGGACTTGTCTACGAGCAGTACTTC.

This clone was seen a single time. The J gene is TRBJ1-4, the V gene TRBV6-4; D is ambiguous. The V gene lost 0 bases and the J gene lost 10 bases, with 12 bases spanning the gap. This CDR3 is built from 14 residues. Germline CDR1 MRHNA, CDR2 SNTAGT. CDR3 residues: CASSDSVPSGKLFF. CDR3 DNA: TGTGCCAGCAGTGACTCCGTCCCAAGCGGAAAACTGTTTTTT.

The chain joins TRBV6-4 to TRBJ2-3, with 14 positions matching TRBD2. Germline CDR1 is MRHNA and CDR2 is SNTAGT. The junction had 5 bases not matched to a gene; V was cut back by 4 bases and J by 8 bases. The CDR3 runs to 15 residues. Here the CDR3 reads CASSVTSGGAGTQYF. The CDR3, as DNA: TGTGCCAGCAGTGTGACTAGCGGGGGGGCTGGTACGCAGTATTTT.

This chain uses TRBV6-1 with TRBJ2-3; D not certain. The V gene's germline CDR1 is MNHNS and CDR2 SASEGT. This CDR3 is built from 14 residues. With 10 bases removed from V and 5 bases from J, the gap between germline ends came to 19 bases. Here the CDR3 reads CATLVTPARDTQYF. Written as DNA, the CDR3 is TGTGCCACCCTCGTGACTCCCGCGAGAGATACGCAGTATTTT.

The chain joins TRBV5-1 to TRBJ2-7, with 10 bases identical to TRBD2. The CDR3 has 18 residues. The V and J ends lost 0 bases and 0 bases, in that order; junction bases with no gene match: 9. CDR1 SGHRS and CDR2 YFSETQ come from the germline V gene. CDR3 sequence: CASSLDKPGTSVSYEQYF. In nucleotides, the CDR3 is TGCGCCAGCAGCTTGGACAAGCCCGGGACTAGCGTCTCCTACGAGCAGTACTTC.

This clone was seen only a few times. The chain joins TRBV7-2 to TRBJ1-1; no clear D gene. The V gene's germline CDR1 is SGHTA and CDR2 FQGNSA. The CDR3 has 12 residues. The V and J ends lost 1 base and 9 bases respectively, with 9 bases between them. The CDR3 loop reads CASSLGVGKAFF. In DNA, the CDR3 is TGTGCCAGCAGCTTAGGGGTGGGAAAAGCTTTCTTT.

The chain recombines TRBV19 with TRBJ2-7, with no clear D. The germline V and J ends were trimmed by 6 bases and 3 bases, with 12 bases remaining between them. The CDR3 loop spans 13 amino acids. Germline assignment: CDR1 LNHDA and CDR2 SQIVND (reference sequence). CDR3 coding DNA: TGTGCCAGTAGCACTCTAGATCGCTACGAGCAGTACTTC. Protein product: CASSTLDRYEQYF.

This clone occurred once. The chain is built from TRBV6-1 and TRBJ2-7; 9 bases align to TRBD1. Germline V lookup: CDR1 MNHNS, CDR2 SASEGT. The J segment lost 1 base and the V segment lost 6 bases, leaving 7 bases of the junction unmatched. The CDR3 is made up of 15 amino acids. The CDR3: CASRVGTGMSYEQYF. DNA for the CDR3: TGTGCCAGCAGAGTTGGGACAGGGATGTCCTACGAGCAGTACTTC.

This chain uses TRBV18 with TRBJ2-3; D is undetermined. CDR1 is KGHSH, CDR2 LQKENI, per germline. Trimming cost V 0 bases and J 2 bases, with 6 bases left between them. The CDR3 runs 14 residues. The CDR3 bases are TGTGCCAGCTCACCACCGGCGTACACAGATACGCAGTATTTT. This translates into CASSPPAYTDTQYF.

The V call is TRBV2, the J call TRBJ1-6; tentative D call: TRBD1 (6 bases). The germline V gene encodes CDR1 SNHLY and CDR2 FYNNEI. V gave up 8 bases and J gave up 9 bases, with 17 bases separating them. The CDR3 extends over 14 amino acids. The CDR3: CASGMDSPSSPLHF. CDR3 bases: TGTGCCAGCGGCATGGACAGCCCTAGTTCACCCCTCCACTTT.

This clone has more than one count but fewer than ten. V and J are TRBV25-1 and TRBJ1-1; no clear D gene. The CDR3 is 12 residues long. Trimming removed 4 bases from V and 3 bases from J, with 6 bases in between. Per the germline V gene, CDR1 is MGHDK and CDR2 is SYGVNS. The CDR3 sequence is CASSGPYTEAFF. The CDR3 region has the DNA TGTGCCAGCAGTGGACCTTACACTGAAGCTTTCTTT.

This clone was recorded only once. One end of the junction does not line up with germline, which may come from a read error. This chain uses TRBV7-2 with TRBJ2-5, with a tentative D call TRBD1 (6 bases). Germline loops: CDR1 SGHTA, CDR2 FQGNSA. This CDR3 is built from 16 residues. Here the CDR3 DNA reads TGTGCCAGCAGCTTAGCTACAGGGTTTACTCAAGAGACCCGGTACTTC. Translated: CASSLATGFTQETRYF.

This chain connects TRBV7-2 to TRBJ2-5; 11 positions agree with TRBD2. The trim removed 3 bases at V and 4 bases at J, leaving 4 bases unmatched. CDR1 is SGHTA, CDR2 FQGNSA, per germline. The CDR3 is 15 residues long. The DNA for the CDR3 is TGTGCCAGCAGCTTCCCAACTAGCGGGGGAGAGACCCAGTACTTC. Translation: CASSFPTSGGETQYF.

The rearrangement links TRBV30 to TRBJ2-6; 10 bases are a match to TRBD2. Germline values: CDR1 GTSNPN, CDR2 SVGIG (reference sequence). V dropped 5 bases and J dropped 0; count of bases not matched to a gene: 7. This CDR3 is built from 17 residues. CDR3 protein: CAWVSGGTSSGANVLTF. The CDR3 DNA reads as TGTGCCTGGGTTAGCGGGGGGACAAGCTCTGGGGCCAACGTCCTGACTTTC.

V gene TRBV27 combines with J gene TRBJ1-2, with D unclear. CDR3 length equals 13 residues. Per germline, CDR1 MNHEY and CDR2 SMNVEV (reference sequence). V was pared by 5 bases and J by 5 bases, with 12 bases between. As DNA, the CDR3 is TGTGCCAGCAGTGCGAGGAATGAGTATGGCTACACCTTC. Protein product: CASSARNEYGYTF.

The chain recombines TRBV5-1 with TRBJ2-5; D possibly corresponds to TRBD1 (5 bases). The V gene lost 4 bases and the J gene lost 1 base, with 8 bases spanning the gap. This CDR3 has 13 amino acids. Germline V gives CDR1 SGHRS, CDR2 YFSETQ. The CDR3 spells CASSTTVQETQYF. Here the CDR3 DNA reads TGCGCCAGCAGCACGACAGTCCAAGAGACCCAGTACTTC.

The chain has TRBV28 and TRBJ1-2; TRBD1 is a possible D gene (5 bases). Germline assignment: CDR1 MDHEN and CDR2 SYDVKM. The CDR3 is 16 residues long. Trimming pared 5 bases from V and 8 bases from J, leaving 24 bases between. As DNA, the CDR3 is TGTGCCAGCAGTCTCACAGGCCGCGAGAAGGTGGGCGGCTACACCTTC. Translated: CASSLTGREKVGGYTF.

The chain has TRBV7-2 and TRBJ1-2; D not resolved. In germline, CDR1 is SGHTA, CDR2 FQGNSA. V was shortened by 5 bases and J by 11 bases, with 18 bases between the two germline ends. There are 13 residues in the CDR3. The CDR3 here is CASSPPGTGQYTF. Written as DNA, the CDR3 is TGTGCCAGCAGCCCCCCCGGAACGGGCCAGTACACCTTC.

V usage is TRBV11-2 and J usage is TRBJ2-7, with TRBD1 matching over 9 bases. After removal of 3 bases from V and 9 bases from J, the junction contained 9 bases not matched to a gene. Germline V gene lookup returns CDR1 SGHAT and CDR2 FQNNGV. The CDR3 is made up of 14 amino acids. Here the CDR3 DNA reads TGTGCCAGCAGCTTCCCCGGGACAGGGAGGTTGCAGTACTTC. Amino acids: CASSFPGTGRLQYF.

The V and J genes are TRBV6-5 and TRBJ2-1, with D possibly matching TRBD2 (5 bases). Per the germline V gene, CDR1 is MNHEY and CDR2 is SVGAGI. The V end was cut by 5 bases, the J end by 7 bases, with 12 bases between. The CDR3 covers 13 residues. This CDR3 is CASSRTLGNEQFF. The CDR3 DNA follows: TGTGCCAGCAGTCGTACACTAGGGAATGAGCAGTTCTTC.

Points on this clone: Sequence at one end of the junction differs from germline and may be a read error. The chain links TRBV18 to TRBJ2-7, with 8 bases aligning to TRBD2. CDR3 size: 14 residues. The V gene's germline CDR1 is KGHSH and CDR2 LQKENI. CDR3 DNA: TGTGCCAGCTCACCATCGGGGGGGCTACCTAAGGGGCACTTC. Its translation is CASSPSGGLPKGHF.